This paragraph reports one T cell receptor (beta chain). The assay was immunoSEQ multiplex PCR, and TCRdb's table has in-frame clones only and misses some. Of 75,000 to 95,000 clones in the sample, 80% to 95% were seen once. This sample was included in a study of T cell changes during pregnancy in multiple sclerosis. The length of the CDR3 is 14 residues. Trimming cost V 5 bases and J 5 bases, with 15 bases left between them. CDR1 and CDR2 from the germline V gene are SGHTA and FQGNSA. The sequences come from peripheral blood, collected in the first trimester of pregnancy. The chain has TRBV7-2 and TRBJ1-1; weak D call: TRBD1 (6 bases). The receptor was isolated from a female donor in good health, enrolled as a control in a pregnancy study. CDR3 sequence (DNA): TGTGCCAGCAGCCCATGGACAGCAGTAACTGAAGCTTTCTTT. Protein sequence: CASSPWTAVTEAFF.